The 2 T cell receptor beta chains in this list originate from one sample, sequenced in a study of OX40 agonist ivuxolimab in advanced cancers. Data came from immunoSEQ multiplex PCR; TCRdb stores just in-frame clones and leaves some out. The sample lists over 14,000 clones; around 84% were seen once. The source was CD4+ or CD8+ T cells sorted from blood, collected in a trial of the OX40 agonist ivuxolimab. The receptors come from an adult with an advanced solid tumor such as melanoma, head and neck, liver or kidney cancer.

The V gene is TRBV6-6, the J gene TRBJ2-2; no clear D. CDR3 length: 14 amino acids. Germline lookup yields CDR1 MNHNY and CDR2 SVGAGI (reference sequence). With 0 bases removed from V and 2 bases from J, the gap between germline ends came to 4 bases. CDR3 nucleotide sequence: TGTGCCAGCAGTTACTCAGGCAACACCGGGGAGCTGTTTTTT. As protein: CASSYSGNTGELFF.

The V call is TRBV28, the J call TRBJ2-5; weak D call: TRBD1 (6 bases). V lost 2 bases and J lost 9, with 16 bases in between. Germline V gene data show CDR1 as MDHEN and CDR2 as SYDVKM. The CDR3 is 14 amino acids. CDR3 in amino acids: CASSLTGTHRPQYF. The CDR3 nucleotides are TGTGCCAGCAGTTTAACAGGGACACATAGGCCCCAGTACTTC.